This is a list of T cell receptor beta chains from one sample in a study of T cell changes during pregnancy in multiple sclerosis. Sequencing used immunoSEQ multiplex PCR; TCRdb keeps in-frame clones, though not all of them. This table holds tens of thousands of clones, over 80% found once. The source material was peripheral blood, sampled in the third trimester of pregnancy. The receptors derive from a female donor in good health, enrolled as a control in a pregnancy study. Each CDR3 is given with its conserved first and last residue. The order of the fields is CDR3 DNA, CDR3 protein, clone size, J gene, V gene, D gene. A D gene is named only where the DNA matches it firmly. Some rows mark clone size as missing; the rest say once, few, many or name a class of expanded clone.

cdr3_nt: TGTGCCAGCAGTTTACTTCGGGGAGCTTTCTTT; cdr3_aa: CASSLLRGAFF; clone_size: once; j_call: TRBJ1-1; v_call: TRBV28; d_call: .
cdr3_nt: TGCGCCAGCAAGCCCGATGGCGGGAGAACCCACGAGCAGTTCTTC; cdr3_aa: CASKPDGGRTHEQFF; clone_size: .; j_call: TRBJ2-1; v_call: TRBV5-1; d_call: TRBD2
cdr3_nt: TGTGCCAGCTCACCAACCAAACCCCGAAAACAGGCTGGCCTGAAAGTCAATCAGCCCCAGCATTTT; cdr3_aa: CASSPTKPRKQAGLKVNQPQHF; clone_size: .; j_call: TRBJ1-5; v_call: TRBV18; d_call: .
cdr3_nt: TGTGCCAGCAGCCAAGACGGTCGAGAGTCGGAGACCCAGTACTTC; cdr3_aa: CASSQDGRESETQYF; clone_size: .; j_call: TRBJ2-5; v_call: TRBV4-2; d_call: .
cdr3_nt: TGTGCTAGTGGTTTGGCCGGGACTAGCGGGAGTGATACGCAGTATTTT; cdr3_aa: CASGLAGTSGSDTQYF; clone_size: .; j_call: TRBJ2-3; v_call: TRBV12-5; d_call: TRBD2
cdr3_nt: TGTGCCATCAGTGAGTCCCCTGGCGCTAGCGACCCAGATACGCAGTATTTT; cdr3_aa: CAISESPGASDPDTQYF; clone_size: .; j_call: TRBJ2-3; v_call: TRBV10-3; d_call: .
cdr3_nt: TGTGCCAGCAGTCAGACAGGGTGGGACACTGAAGCTTTCTTT; cdr3_aa: CASSQTGWDTEAFF; clone_size: .; j_call: TRBJ1-1; v_call: TRBV2; d_call: TRBD1
cdr3_nt: TGTGCCAGCAGCTTTGATCGGGGCAATCAGCCCCAGCATTTT; cdr3_aa: CASSFDRGNQPQHF; clone_size: .; j_call: TRBJ1-5; v_call: TRBV7-2; d_call: .
cdr3_nt: TGTGCCGCCCCGGGGAGGCCCCAGCATTTT; cdr3_aa: CAAPGRPQHF; clone_size: .; j_call: TRBJ1-5; v_call: TRBV10-3; d_call: .
cdr3_nt: TGTGCCACCTCCGCGGCCTTATCTGGGGCCAACGTCCTGACTTTC; cdr3_aa: CATSAALSGANVLTF; clone_size: .; j_call: TRBJ2-6; v_call: TRBV28; d_call: .
cdr3_nt: TGTGCCAGCAGCCCCCAGGGTCGAGAGCAGTTCTTC; cdr3_aa: CASSPQGREQFF; clone_size: .; j_call: TRBJ2-1; v_call: TRBV5-6; d_call: .
cdr3_nt: TGTGCCAGCAGTTGGAGGGATGGACAGCCCCAGCATTTT; cdr3_aa: CASSWRDGQPQHF; clone_size: .; j_call: TRBJ1-5; v_call: TRBV27; d_call: .
cdr3_nt: TGTGCCAGCAGTTTACAGGGTTCCGAGCAGTACTTC; cdr3_aa: CASSLQGSEQYF; clone_size: .; j_call: TRBJ2-7; v_call: TRBV27; d_call: .
cdr3_nt: TGTGCTAGTGGTTTGACCTCCTCGGGACAGATGAACACTGAAGCTTTCTTT; cdr3_aa: CASGLTSSGQMNTEAFF; clone_size: .; j_call: TRBJ1-1; v_call: TRBV12-5; d_call: TRBD1
cdr3_nt: TGTGCCAGCAGACCGGCGGGCTACACCGGGGAGCTGTTTTTT; cdr3_aa: CASRPAGYTGELFF; clone_size: .; j_call: TRBJ2-2; v_call: TRBV7-9; d_call: .
cdr3_nt: TGTGCCAGCACCTTCCAAGGGACAGAGAATCAGCCCCAGCATTTT; cdr3_aa: CASTFQGTENQPQHF; clone_size: .; j_call: TRBJ1-5; v_call: TRBV2; d_call: TRBD1
cdr3_nt: TGTGCCAGCAGCTTAGAAAGGGGGGGGACTCTGGGAAACACCATATATTTT; cdr3_aa: CASSLERGGTLGNTIYF; clone_size: .; j_call: TRBJ1-3; v_call: TRBV7-2; d_call: .
cdr3_nt: TGTGCCAGTAGTTCGGGACGGGGGGCCCCCAATGAGCAGTTCTTC; cdr3_aa: CASSSGRGAPNEQFF; clone_size: few; j_call: TRBJ2-1; v_call: TRBV19; d_call: .
cdr3_nt: TGTGCCAGCAGTGAACCCTCAGGGGGGCTAGCGGGGGGGACCGGGGAGCTGTTTTTT; cdr3_aa: CASSEPSGGLAGGTGELFF; clone_size: .; j_call: TRBJ2-2; v_call: TRBV2; d_call: TRBD2
cdr3_nt: TGTGCCAGCAGTTTCCCTCTGGGCGGCAGGGACTATGGCTACACCTTC; cdr3_aa: CASSFPLGGRDYGYTF; clone_size: .; j_call: TRBJ1-2; v_call: TRBV28; d_call: .
cdr3_nt: TGTGCCAGCAGCGTAGGTAGCGGGGCCTACAATGAGCAGTTCTTC; cdr3_aa: CASSVGSGAYNEQFF; clone_size: .; j_call: TRBJ2-1; v_call: TRBV9; d_call: TRBD2
cdr3_nt: TGTGCCAGCAGCCAATGGGCAGTGAACACCGGGGAGCTGTTTTTT; cdr3_aa: CASSQWAVNTGELFF; clone_size: .; j_call: TRBJ2-2; v_call: TRBV16; d_call: .
cdr3_nt: TGTGCCAGCAGCTGGGGACAGAATAGCAATCAGCCCCAGCATTTT; cdr3_aa: CASSWGQNSNQPQHF; clone_size: .; j_call: TRBJ1-5; v_call: TRBV5-8; d_call: TRBD1
cdr3_nt: TGCGCCAGCAGCCCTGGGGAGACGAACACTGAAGCTTTCTTT; cdr3_aa: CASSPGETNTEAFF; clone_size: .; j_call: TRBJ1-1; v_call: TRBV5-1; d_call: .
cdr3_nt: TGTGCCAGTAGGTTTCAGGGGGCGGCAGATACGCAGTATTTT; cdr3_aa: CASRFQGAADTQYF; clone_size: .; j_call: TRBJ2-3; v_call: TRBV19; d_call: TRBD1
cdr3_nt: TGTGCCAGCAGTCCGACAGGGTTGTACGAGCAGTACTTC; cdr3_aa: CASSPTGLYEQYF; clone_size: .; j_call: TRBJ2-7; v_call: TRBV6-1; d_call: TRBD1
cdr3_nt: TGTGCCAGCAGTGACCGACTAGCCGGGGAGCTGTTTTTT; cdr3_aa: CASSDRLAGELFF; clone_size: medium-sized; j_call: TRBJ2-2; v_call: TRBV6-4; d_call: .
cdr3_nt: TGTGCCAGCAGTGAGAGAGGGGGACCTACTGAGCAGTTCTTC; cdr3_aa: CASSERGGPTEQFF; clone_size: .; j_call: TRBJ2-1; v_call: TRBV6-4; d_call: .
cdr3_nt: TGTGCCAGCAGCGGGAGGACTATCCTCGTCGGAAGTACAATTTGGGAGCAGTTCTTC; cdr3_aa: CASSGRTILVGSTIWEQFF; clone_size: .; j_call: TRBJ2-1; v_call: TRBV7-9; d_call: .
cdr3_nt: TGTGCCAGTAGTATATATCTGCGGCAGGGGGGTGGTCAGCCCCAGCATTTT; cdr3_aa: CASSIYLRQGGGQPQHF; clone_size: .; j_call: TRBJ1-5; v_call: TRBV19; d_call: TRBD1
cdr3_nt: TGTGCCAGCACCCTCACTAGCGGTGTGTGGTTCTTC; cdr3_aa: CASTLTSGVWFF; clone_size: .; j_call: TRBJ2-1; v_call: TRBV28; d_call: TRBD2
cdr3_nt: TGTGCCAGCAACGGCGGATTAAACAATGAGCAGTTCTTC; cdr3_aa: CASNGGLNNEQFF; clone_size: .; j_call: TRBJ2-1; v_call: TRBV28; d_call: .
cdr3_nt: TGTGCCAGCACCCTCGGGACAGGGGTCTACGAGCAGTACTTC; cdr3_aa: CASTLGTGVYEQYF; clone_size: .; j_call: TRBJ2-7; v_call: TRBV28; d_call: TRBD1